This is a list of T cell receptor beta chains from one sample in a study of cytomegalovirus exposure and HLA in healthy donors. Measured with immunoSEQ multiplex PCR; TCRdb has only the in-frame clones, and not every one. The table records 80,000 to 100,000 clones, more than 60% of them present only once. The sequencing input was PBMCs. Receptors were obtained from a man between 45 and 60 years old in good health and CMV-seronegative. The CDR3 runs from the conserved cysteine through the conserved F or W. The order of the fields is J gene, clone size, V gene, D gene, CDR3 protein, CDR3 DNA. D genes are given only for firm matches. Some rows mark clone size as missing; the rest say once, few, many or name a class of expanded clone.

TRBJ2-1,once,TRBV5-1,NA,CASSLGARGTYNEQFF,TGCGCCAGCAGCTTGGGTGCGCGGGGAACTTACAATGAGCAGTTCTTC
TRBJ2-3,NA,TRBV29-1,NA,CSVAFSTDTQYF,TGCAGCGTTGCGTTCAGCACAGATACGCAGTATTTT
TRBJ2-7,NA,TRBV13,NA,CASSPRGYEQYF,TGTGCCAGCAGCCCCAGAGGATACGAGCAGTACTTC
TRBJ2-7,few,TRBV9,TRBD1,CASSVGQTHEQYF,TGTGCCAGCAGCGTGGGACAGACCCACGAGCAGTACTTC
TRBJ1-2,NA,TRBV28,TRBD1,CASSGRTGAGYTF,TGTGCCAGCAGTGGCCGGACAGGGGCTGGCTACACCTTC
TRBJ2-4,NA,TRBV6-5,TRBD2,CASRPLAGGKNIQYF,TGTGCCAGCAGACCACTAGCGGGAGGGAAAAACATTCAGTACTTC
TRBJ1-2,NA,TRBV6-4,NA,CASSDSRTPDRFYGYTF,TGTGCCAGCAGTGACTCCCGAACCCCGGACAGATTCTATGGCTACACCTTC
TRBJ2-3,NA,TRBV9,TRBD2,CASSFTSGGPTDTQYF,TGTGCCAGCAGCTTTACTAGCGGGGGACCCACAGATACGCAGTATTTT
TRBJ2-3,NA,TRBV28,TRBD2,CASRRGSRTDTQYF,TGTGCCAGCAGACGCGGGAGTCGCACAGATACGCAGTATTTT
TRBJ2-7,few,TRBV7-9,NA,CASSQHGASSYEQYF,TGTGCCAGCAGCCAACACGGAGCAAGCTCCTACGAGCAGTACTTC
TRBJ2-7,once,TRBV6-5,NA,CASSYSSRGYEQYF,TGTGCCAGCAGTTACTCGTCTCGGGGCTACGAGCAGTACTTC
TRBJ2-7,NA,TRBV9,TRBD2,CASSAATGTTLAEQYF,TGTGCCAGCAGCGCAGCTACCGGGACTACCCTTGCCGAGCAGTACTTC
TRBJ1-5,once,TRBV19,NA,CASSPVAGQPQHF,TGTGCCAGTAGCCCCGTGGCGGGTCAGCCCCAGCATTTT
TRBJ1-1,NA,TRBV29-1,TRBD1,CSATRDRANTEAFF,TGCAGCGCGACAAGGGACAGGGCGAACACTGAAGCTTTCTTT
TRBJ1-5,NA,TRBV28,NA,CASTQYGFSPSNQPQHF,TGTGCCAGCACCCAATACGGGTTTTCGCCTAGCAATCAGCCCCAGCATTTT
TRBJ2-7,NA,TRBV5-6,TRBD2,CASSLSGSSHEQYF,TGTGCCAGCAGCCTAAGCGGGAGTAGCCACGAGCAGTACTTC
TRBJ1-3,NA,TRBV28,TRBD1,CASRPGTGSGNTIYF,TGTGCCAGCAGACCCGGGACAGGGTCTGGAAACACCATATATTTT
TRBJ2-2,NA,TRBV5-1,NA,CASIAPNTGELFF,TGCGCCAGCATAGCTCCGAACACCGGGGAGCTGTTTTTT
TRBJ1-6,NA,TRBV7-9,NA,CSSSPGGGSGWNSPLHF,TGTTCCAGCAGCCCCGGGGGGGGCTCAGGGTGGAATTCACCCCTCCACTTT
TRBJ2-1,once,TRBV9,NA,CASSVRWENYEQFF,TGTGCCAGCAGCGTTCGTTGGGAGAACTATGAGCAGTTCTTC
TRBJ1-4,NA,TRBV2,NA,CASRSGTNEKLFF,TGTGCCAGCAGGAGCGGGACTAATGAAAAACTGTTTTTT
TRBJ1-1,NA,TRBV4-1,NA,CASSQAGYTEAFF,TGCGCCAGCAGCCAAGCAGGGTACACTGAAGCTTTCTTT
TRBJ2-5,few,TRBV4-1,NA,CASSQSSQAVQETQYF,TGCGCCAGCAGCCAATCCTCCCAAGCCGTCCAAGAGACCCAGTACTTC
TRBJ1-1,NA,TRBV6-6,TRBD1,CASSLGQGYTEAFF,TGTGCCAGCAGTCTCGGACAGGGTTACACTGAAGCTTTCTTT
TRBJ2-7,NA,TRBV5-4,TRBD1,CASSQTGTGGMWEQYF,TGTGCCAGCAGCCAAACTGGGACAGGGGGGATGTGGGAGCAGTACTTC
TRBJ1-4,NA,TRBV29-1,TRBD1,CSLPGTDATNEKLFF,TGCAGCCTTCCCGGGACAGACGCGACTAATGAAAAACTGTTTTTT
TRBJ2-1,NA,TRBV23-1,NA,CASSQLLRSSYNEQFF,TGCGCCAGCAGTCAATTGTTGAGGAGCTCCTACAATGAGCAGTTCTTC
TRBJ2-7,NA,TRBV18,NA,CASSLELQGYEQYF,TGTGCCAGCTCACTCGAATTACAGGGATACGAGCAGTACTTC
TRBJ2-2,NA,TRBV9,NA,CASSVTGTGELFF,TGTGCCAGCAGCGTGACGGGTACCGGGGAGCTGTTTTTT
TRBJ2-7,NA,TRBV27,NA,CASSLHTGPQYF,TGTGCCAGCAGTTTACACACAGGGCCACAGTACTTC
TRBJ2-7,NA,TRBV6-5,TRBD1,CASSSGTGVYEQYF,TGTGCCAGCAGTTCCGGGACAGGGGTCTACGAGCAGTACTTC
TRBJ2-1,NA,TRBV9,NA,CASSVEPGEQFF,TGTGCCAGCAGCGTAGAGCCCGGTGAGCAGTTCTTC
TRBJ2-1,NA,TRBV7-2,TRBD2,CASSPAPGRERYNEQFF,TGTGCCAGCAGCCCGGCCCCAGGGCGGGAGAGGTACAATGAGCAGTTCTTC